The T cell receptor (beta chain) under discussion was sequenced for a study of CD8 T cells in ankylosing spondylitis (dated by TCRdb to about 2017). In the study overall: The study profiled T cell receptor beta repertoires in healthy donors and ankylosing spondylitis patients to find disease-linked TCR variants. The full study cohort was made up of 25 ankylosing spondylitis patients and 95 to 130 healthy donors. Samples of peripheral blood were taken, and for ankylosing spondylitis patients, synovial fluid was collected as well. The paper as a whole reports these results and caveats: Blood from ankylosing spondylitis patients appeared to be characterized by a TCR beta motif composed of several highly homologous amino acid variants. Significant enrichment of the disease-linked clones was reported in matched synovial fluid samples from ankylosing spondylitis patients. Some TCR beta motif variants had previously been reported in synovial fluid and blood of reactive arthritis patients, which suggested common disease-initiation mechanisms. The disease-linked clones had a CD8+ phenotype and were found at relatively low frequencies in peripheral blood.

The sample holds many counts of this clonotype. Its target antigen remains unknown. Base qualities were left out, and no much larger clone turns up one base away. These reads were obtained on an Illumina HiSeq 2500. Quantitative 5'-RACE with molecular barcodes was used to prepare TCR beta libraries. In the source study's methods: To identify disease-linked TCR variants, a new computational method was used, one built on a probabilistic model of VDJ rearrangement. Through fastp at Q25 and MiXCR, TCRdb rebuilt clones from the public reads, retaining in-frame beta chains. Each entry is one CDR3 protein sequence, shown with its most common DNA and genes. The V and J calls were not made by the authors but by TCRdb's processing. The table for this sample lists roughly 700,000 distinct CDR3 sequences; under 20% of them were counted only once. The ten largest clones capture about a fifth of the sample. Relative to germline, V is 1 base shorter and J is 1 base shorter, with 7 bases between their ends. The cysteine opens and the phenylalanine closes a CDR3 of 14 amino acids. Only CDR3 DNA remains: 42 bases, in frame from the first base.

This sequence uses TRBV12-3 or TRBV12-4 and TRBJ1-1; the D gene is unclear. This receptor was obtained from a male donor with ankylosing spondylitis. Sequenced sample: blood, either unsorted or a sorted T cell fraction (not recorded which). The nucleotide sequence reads TGTGCCAGCAGTTTAGAGCAAGCGAACACTGAAGCTTTCTTT. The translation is CASSLEQANTEAFF.